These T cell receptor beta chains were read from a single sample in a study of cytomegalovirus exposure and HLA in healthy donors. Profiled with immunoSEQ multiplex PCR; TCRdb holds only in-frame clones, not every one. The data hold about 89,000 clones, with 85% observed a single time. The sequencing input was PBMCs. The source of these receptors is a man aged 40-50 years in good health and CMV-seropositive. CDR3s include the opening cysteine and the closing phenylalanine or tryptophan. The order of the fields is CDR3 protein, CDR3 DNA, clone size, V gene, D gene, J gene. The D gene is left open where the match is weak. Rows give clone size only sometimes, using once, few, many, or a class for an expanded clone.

CASSPSVNTEAFF,TGTGCCAGCAGCCCGAGCGTGAACACTGAAGCTTTCTTT,once,TRBV7-9,NA,TRBJ1-1
CASSEGTREKRSPLHF,TGTGCCAGCAGTGAAGGGACTCGAGAGAAGAGGTCACCCCTCCACTTT,once,TRBV2,NA,TRBJ1-6
CASTSPGQETQYF,TGTGCCAGCACCTCGCCGGGCCAAGAGACCCAGTACTTC,NA,TRBV25-1,NA,TRBJ2-5
CASSQGRQGLNTEAFF,TGCGCCAGCAGCCAGGGTCGACAGGGATTGAACACTGAAGCTTTCTTT,NA,TRBV5-1,TRBD1,TRBJ1-1
CASSVYRSEAFF,TGTGCCAGCAGTGTGTACAGGTCTGAAGCTTTCTTT,few,TRBV6-1,NA,TRBJ1-1
CASSPTGGDTGELFF,TGTGCCAGCAGTCCGACAGGGGGGGACACCGGGGAGCTGTTTTTT,NA,TRBV6-4,TRBD1,TRBJ2-2
CASSKGSSGNSGEGTDTQYF,TGTGCCAGCAGCAAAGGCAGTAGCGGGAATTCTGGGGAAGGCACAGATACGCAGTATTTT,NA,TRBV21-1,NA,TRBJ2-3
CASSLAWTGSRYEQYF,TGCGCCAGCAGCTTGGCGTGGACAGGGAGTCGGTACGAGCAGTACTTC,NA,TRBV5-1,TRBD1,TRBJ2-7
CASTRQGATDTQYF,TGTGCCAGCACCAGACAGGGGGCCACAGATACGCAGTATTTT,NA,TRBV7-9,TRBD1,TRBJ2-3
CASSTLLADTYEQYF,TGTGCCAGCAGTACCCTACTAGCGGATACCTACGAGCAGTACTTC,NA,TRBV27,TRBD2,TRBJ2-7
CASSFSGGLGYRYF,TGTGCCAGCAGTTTCAGCGGGGGGCTCGGATACCGGTACTTC,NA,TRBV6-6,TRBD2,TRBJ2-7
CAIKERQGAYEQYF,TGTGCCATCAAGGAGCGACAGGGGGCCTACGAGCAGTACTTC,once,TRBV10-3,TRBD1,TRBJ2-7
CAISPREQETQYF,TGTGCCATCAGCCCCCGGGAGCAAGAGACCCAGTACTTC,once,TRBV10-3,NA,TRBJ2-5
CAISQSGTGLYEQYF,TGTGCCATCAGTCAAAGCGGGACAGGGCTCTACGAGCAGTACTTC,NA,TRBV10-3,TRBD1,TRBJ2-7
CASSRGQGGNEKLFF,TGTGCCAGTAGCCGAGGACAGGGCGGTAATGAAAAACTGTTTTTT,once,TRBV19,TRBD1,TRBJ1-4
CASSLGQGVQQYF,TGTGCCAGCAGCTTGGGACAGGGGGTTCAGCAGTACTTC,NA,TRBV11-3,TRBD1,TRBJ2-7
CASSLDRVYSPLHF,TGTGCCAGCAGCTTAGACAGGGTGTATTCACCCCTCCACTTT,NA,TRBV7-2,NA,TRBJ1-6
CASNPSGGAAYEQYF,TGTGCCAGCAACCCCTCGGGAGGGGCTGCCTACGAGCAGTACTTC,NA,TRBV6-6,TRBD2,TRBJ2-7
CASSPRGTGELFF,TGTGCCAGCAGCCCTCGGGGGACCGGGGAGCTGTTTTTT,NA,TRBV5-8,NA,TRBJ2-2
CASSMKRFSSNQPQHF,TGTGCCAGTAGTATGAAGCGGTTCTCGAGCAATCAGCCCCAGCATTTT,NA,TRBV19,NA,TRBJ1-5
CASSKGLAYEQYF,TGTGCCAGCAGCAAGGGACTCGCCTACGAGCAGTACTTC,NA,TRBV5-4,NA,TRBJ2-7
CASSQRTISDEQFF,TGTGCCAGCAGCCAGAGGACTATAAGCGATGAGCAGTTCTTC,NA,TRBV14,NA,TRBJ2-1
CASSSLGLAGHANTGELFF,TGTGCCAGCAGCTCTCTGGGACTAGCGGGACACGCGAACACCGGGGAGCTGTTTTTT,NA,TRBV5-6,TRBD2,TRBJ2-2
CASSQDRLARTVSTQYF,TGTGCCAGCAGCCAAGACCGGTTAGCGCGCACCGTTAGTACGCAGTATTTT,NA,TRBV4-2,NA,TRBJ2-3
CASSSGLAGELFF,TGTGCTAGCAGCTCCGGACTAGCCGGGGAGCTGTTTTTT,NA,TRBV7-7,TRBD2,TRBJ2-2
CASSLGTGPTYEQYF,TGTGCCAGCAGTTTAGGGACAGGACCTACCTACGAGCAGTACTTC,NA,TRBV28,TRBD1,TRBJ2-7
CASSLVYKETQYF,TGTGCCAGCAGCTTAGTCTATAAAGAGACCCAGTACTTC,NA,TRBV7-6,NA,TRBJ2-5
CASGRHYGYTF,TGTGCCAGCGGCAGGCACTATGGCTACACCTTC,NA,TRBV27,NA,TRBJ1-2
CASSPGTSGRRDTQYF,TGTGCCAGCAGTCCGGGGACTAGCGGGAGAAGAGATACGCAGTATTTT,once,TRBV28,TRBD2,TRBJ2-3
CASSLVAGEAEQFF,TGCGCCAGCAGCTTAGTGGCGGGAGAGGCTGAGCAGTTCTTC,NA,TRBV5-1,TRBD2,TRBJ2-1
CASRNLGANQPQHF,TGTGCCAGCAGGAACCTGGGGGCTAATCAGCCCCAGCATTTT,NA,TRBV6-5,NA,TRBJ1-5